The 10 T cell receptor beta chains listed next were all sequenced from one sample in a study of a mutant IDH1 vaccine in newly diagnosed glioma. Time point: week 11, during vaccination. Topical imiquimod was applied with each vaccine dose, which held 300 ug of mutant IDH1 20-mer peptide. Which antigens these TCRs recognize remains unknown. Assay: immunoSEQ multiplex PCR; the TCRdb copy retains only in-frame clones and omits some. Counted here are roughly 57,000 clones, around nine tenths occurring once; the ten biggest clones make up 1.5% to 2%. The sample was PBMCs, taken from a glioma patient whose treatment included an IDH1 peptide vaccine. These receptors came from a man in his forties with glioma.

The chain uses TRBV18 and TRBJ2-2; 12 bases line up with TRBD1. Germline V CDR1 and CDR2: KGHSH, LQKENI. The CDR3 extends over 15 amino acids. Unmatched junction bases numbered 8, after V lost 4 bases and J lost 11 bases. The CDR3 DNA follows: TGTGCCAGCTCACGGGGACAGGGGGCGAAAGAAGAGCTGTTTTTT. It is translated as CASSRGQGAKEELFF.

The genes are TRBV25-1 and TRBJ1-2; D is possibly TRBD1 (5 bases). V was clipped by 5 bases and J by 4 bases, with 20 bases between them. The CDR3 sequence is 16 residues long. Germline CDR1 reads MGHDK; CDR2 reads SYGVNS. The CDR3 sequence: CASSSGGGATSYGYTF. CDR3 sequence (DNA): TGTGCCAGCAGTAGCGGAGGAGGGGCGACGTCCTATGGCTACACCTTC.

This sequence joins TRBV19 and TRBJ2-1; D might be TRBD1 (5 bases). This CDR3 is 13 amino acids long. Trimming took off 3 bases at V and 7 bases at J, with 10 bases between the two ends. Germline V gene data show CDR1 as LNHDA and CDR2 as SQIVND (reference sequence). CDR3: CASSIDRENEQFF. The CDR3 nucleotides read TGTGCCAGTAGTATCGACAGAGAGAATGAGCAGTTCTTC.

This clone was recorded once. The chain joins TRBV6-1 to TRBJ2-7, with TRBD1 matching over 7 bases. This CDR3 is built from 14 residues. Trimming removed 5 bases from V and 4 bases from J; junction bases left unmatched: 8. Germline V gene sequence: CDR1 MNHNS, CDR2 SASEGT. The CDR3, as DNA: TGTGCCAGCAGTATCGACAGGGATGGGTACGAGCAGTACTTC. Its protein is CASSIDRDGYEQYF.

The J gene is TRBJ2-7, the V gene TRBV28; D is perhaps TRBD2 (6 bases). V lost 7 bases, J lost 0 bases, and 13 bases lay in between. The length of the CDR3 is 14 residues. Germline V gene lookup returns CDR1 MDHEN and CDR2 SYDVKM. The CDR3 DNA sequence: TGTGCCAGCAATCGGAGGGGAGTCTCCTACGAGCAGTACTTC. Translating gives CASNRRGVSYEQYF.

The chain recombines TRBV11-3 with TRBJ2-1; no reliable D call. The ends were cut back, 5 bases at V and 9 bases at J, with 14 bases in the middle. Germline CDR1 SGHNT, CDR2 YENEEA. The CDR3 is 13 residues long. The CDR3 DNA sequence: TGTGCCAGCAGCCCCGTCGCCAGTGGTGAGCAGTTCTTC. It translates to CASSPVASGEQFF.

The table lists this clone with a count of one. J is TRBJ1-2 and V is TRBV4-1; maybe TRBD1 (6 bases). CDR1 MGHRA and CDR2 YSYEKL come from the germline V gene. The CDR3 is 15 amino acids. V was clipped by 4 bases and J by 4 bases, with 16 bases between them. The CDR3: CASSPASRGIYGYTF. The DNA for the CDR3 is TGCGCCAGCAGCCCTGCTTCCAGGGGAATCTATGGCTACACCTTC.

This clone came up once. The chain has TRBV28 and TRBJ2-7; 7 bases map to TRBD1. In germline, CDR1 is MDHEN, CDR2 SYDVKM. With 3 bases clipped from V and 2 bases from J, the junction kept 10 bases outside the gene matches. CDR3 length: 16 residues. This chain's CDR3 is CASSFLQDRIPYEQYF. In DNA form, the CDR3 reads TGTGCCAGCAGTTTTCTACAGGACAGGATCCCCTACGAGCAGTACTTC.

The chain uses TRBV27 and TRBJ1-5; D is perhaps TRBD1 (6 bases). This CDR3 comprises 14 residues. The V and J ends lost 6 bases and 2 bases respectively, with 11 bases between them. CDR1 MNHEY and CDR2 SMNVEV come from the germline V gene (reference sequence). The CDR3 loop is CASRAGVGNQPQHF. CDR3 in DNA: TGTGCCAGCAGAGCAGGGGTGGGCAATCAGCCCCAGCATTTT.

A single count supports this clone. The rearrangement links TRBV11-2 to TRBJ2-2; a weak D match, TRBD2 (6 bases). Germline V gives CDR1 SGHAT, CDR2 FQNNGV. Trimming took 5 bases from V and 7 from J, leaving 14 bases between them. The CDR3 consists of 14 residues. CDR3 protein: CASSRAGFNGELFF. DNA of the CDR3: TGTGCCAGCAGCCGCGCGGGGTTTAACGGGGAGCTGTTTTTT.